The 21 T cell receptor beta chains listed next were all sequenced from one sample in a study of blood T cell repertoires in COVID-19. Libraries were prepared by immunoSEQ multiplex PCR; TCRdb keeps only in-frame clonotypes and omits some of them. The table shows 200,000 to 250,000 clones, with around 87% occurring only once. The sample was PBMCs or T cells enriched from blood (not recorded which). These receptors were obtained from a woman aged 50 to 60 who had recovered from COVID-19.

The chain links TRBV12-3 or TRBV12-4 to TRBJ1-1; possible D gene TRBD1, 6 bases. The CDR3 length is 12 residues. The V and J ends lost 5 bases and 8 bases respectively, with 12 bases between them. The CDR3 loop reads CASSPRTVEAFF. As DNA, the CDR3 is TGTGCCAGCAGTCCGAGGACAGTCGAAGCTTTCTTT.

V and J are TRBV2 and TRBJ1-4; D is undetermined. V was cut by 3 bases and J by 3 bases, with 14 bases left in between. CDR1 and CDR2 from the germline V gene are SNHLY and FYNNEI. The CDR3 is 16 amino acids. The CDR3 region is CASSDEGLIANEKLFF. DNA for the CDR3: TGTGCCAGCAGTGACGAGGGTTTGATTGCTAATGAAAAACTGTTTTTT. Full variable domain (missing parts from reference TRBV2 and TRBJ1-4): EPEVTQTPSHQVTQMGQEVILRCVPISNHLYFYWYRQILGQKVEFLVSFYNNEISEKSEIFDDQFSVERPDGSNFTLKIRSTKLEDSAMYFCASSDEGLIANEKLFFGSGTQLSVL.

The chain is built from TRBV9 and TRBJ1-2; the D gene is possibly TRBD1 (6 bases). Germline V gene sequence: CDR1 SGDLS, CDR2 YYNGEE. V dropped 3 bases and J dropped 8 bases, with 20 bases sitting between them. CDR3 length equals 15 residues. CDR3 bases: TGTGCCAGCAGCGCGGAACACAGGGAACAAGGGGGCTACACCTTC. Translated: CASSAEHREQGGYTF.

This clone was observed a handful of times. The chain employs TRBV5-1 and TRBJ2-3; D unclear. Germline values: CDR1 SGHRS, CDR2 YFSETQ. The CDR3 has 12 amino acids. Trimming took off 0 bases at V and 5 bases at J, with 4 bases between the two ends. Here the CDR3 DNA reads TGCGCCAGCAGCTTGGTCTTAGATACGCAGTATTTT. Translating gives CASSLVLDTQYF.

V and J are TRBV2 and TRBJ2-3, with D tentatively TRBD1 (6 bases). This CDR3 is 11 amino acids long. Germline V gene sequence: CDR1 SNHLY, CDR2 FYNNEI. V shed 3 bases and J shed 9 bases, with 7 bases lying between them. DNA for the CDR3: TGTGCCAGCAGTGAGGGGGCGACGCAGTATTTT. Protein sequence: CASSEGATQYF.

The chain uses TRBV19 and TRBJ1-2, with 8 bases fitting TRBD1. The CDR3 extends over 13 amino acids. Germline V lookup: CDR1 LNHDA, CDR2 SQIVND (reference sequence). V lost 7 bases, J lost 8 bases, and 9 bases stayed unmatched. The DNA of the CDR3 is TGTGCCAGTACAGGGGGCGCAGCTAACGGCTACACCTTC. Translating gives CASTGGAANGYTF.

Only one count was recorded for this clone. V and J are TRBV5-1 and TRBJ2-3, with 14 bases that match TRBD2. J gave up 4 bases and V 3 bases, and 1 base lay outside the gene matches. Germline CDR1 is SGHRS and CDR2 is YFSETQ. This CDR3 region has 15 residues. The CDR3: CASSSGLAGADTQYF. CDR3 in DNA: TGCGCCAGCAGCTCGGGACTAGCGGGAGCAGATACGCAGTATTTT. The entire variable domain, with the rest obtained from reference TRBV5-1 and TRBJ2-3, is as follows: KAGVTQTPRYLIKTRGQQVTLSCSPISGHRSVSWYQQTPGQGLQFLFEYFSETQRNKGNFPGRFSGRQFSNSRSEMNVSTLELGDSALYLCASSSGLAGADTQYFGPGTRLTVL.

The genes are TRBV7-3 and TRBJ2-3, with a weak D call TRBD2 (6 bases). V was cut by 1 base and J by 6 bases, with 11 bases left in between. Germline V CDR1 and CDR2: SGHTA, FQGTGA. The CDR3 runs to 14 residues. The CDR3 region is CASSLKGLFDTQYF. The DNA of the CDR3 is TGTGCCAGCAGCTTAAAGGGACTTTTCGATACGCAGTATTTT.

There are a few counts of this clone. The chain links TRBV6-5 to TRBJ2-7; no firm D call. This CDR3 region has 14 residues. V was cut by 0 bases and J by 2 bases, with 8 bases left in between. Germline V CDR1 and CDR2: MNHEY, SVGAGI. The CDR3 DNA sequence: TGTGCCAGCAGTTACTCGCCGGAGACCTACGAGCAGTACTTC. Translated: CASSYSPETYEQYF.

The chain is built from TRBV19 and TRBJ2-5; 10 bases match TRBD1. Trimming removed 5 bases from V and 3 bases from J; junction bases left unmatched: 3. Looked up from germline, CDR1 is LNHDA and CDR2 is SQIVND (reference sequence). This CDR3 region has 14 residues. In DNA form, the CDR3 reads TGTGCCAGTAGTGGACAGGGGGAGGAAGAGACCCAGTACTTC. Amino acid sequence: CASSGQGEEETQYF. Full variable domain (missing parts from reference TRBV19 and TRBJ2-5): DGGITQSPKYLFRKEGQNVTLSCEQNLNHDAMYWYRQDPGQGLRLIYYSQIVNDFQKGDIAEGYSVSREKKESFPLTVTSAQKNPTAFYLCASSGQGEEETQYFGPGTRLLVL.

V gene TRBV28 combines with J gene TRBJ2-5; D perhaps matches TRBD2 (6 bases). V was pared by 2 bases and J by 0 bases, with 13 bases between. Germline V lookup: CDR1 MDHEN, CDR2 SYDVKM. The CDR3 length is 16 residues. CDR3 nucleotides: TGTGCCAGCAGTTTAGTCGGGACTCTGTACCAAGAGACCCAGTACTTC. It specifies CASSLVGTLYQETQYF.

The chain recombines TRBV7-9 with TRBJ1-5, with D perhaps matching TRBD1 (5 bases). The CDR3 has 16 residues. Germline V gene lookup returns CDR1 SEHNR and CDR2 FQNEAQ (reference sequence). V gave up 1 base and J gave up 4 bases, with 14 bases separating them. The DNA for the CDR3 is TGTGCCAGCAGCTTAGTTTCCCCAGGGAATAATCAGCCCCAGCATTTT. Protein product: CASSLVSPGNNQPQHF.

This chain links TRBV5-4 with TRBJ1-5; a possible D gene is TRBD1 (5 bases). Germline loops: CDR1 SGHNT, CDR2 YYREEE (reference sequence). The V end lost 4 bases, the J end lost 5 bases, and 13 bases lay between the germline ends. The CDR3 loop spans 14 amino acids. CDR3 region: CASSQDPGDQPQHF. The DNA for the CDR3 is TGTGCCAGCAGCCAGGACCCGGGGGATCAGCCCCAGCATTTT.

The rearrangement links TRBV7-9 to TRBJ2-3, with 7 bases identical to TRBD2. The CDR3 runs 15 residues. V was pared by 4 bases and J by 5 bases, with 9 bases of the junction left unmatched. The germline V gene has CDR1 SEHNR and CDR2 FQNEAQ (reference sequence). The CDR3 DNA follows: TGTGCCAGCAGCTCAGTTTGGCGGGAGATAGATACGCAGTATTTT. Its translation: CASSSVWREIDTQYF.

The chain recombines TRBV19 with TRBJ2-5; possible D gene TRBD2, 5 bases. The CDR3 is 14 residues long. In germline, CDR1 is LNHDA, CDR2 SQIVND (reference sequence). V was pared by 4 bases and J by 5 bases, with 14 bases between. The CDR3 nucleotides are TGTGCCAGTAGTAATCGGGAAGGTATGGAGACCCAGTACTTC. Its protein product is CASSNREGMETQYF.

The genes are TRBV28 and TRBJ2-7; 11 bases are shared with TRBD2. V trimming: 7 bases; J trimming: 5 bases; junction bases outside the gene matches: 7. Germline lookup yields CDR1 MDHEN and CDR2 SYDVKM. This CDR3 contains 14 residues. DNA of the CDR3: TGTGCCAGCATTACTAGCGGGAGCATAAACGAGCAGTACTTC. It codes for CASITSGSINEQYF.

The chain is built from TRBV28 and TRBJ2-1, with 7 bases fitting TRBD1. Germline V gene lookup returns CDR1 MDHEN and CDR2 SYDVKM. The CDR3 is 14 amino acids. V lost 4 bases and J lost 10; bases outside the gene matches: 10. This CDR3 reads CASSSHRTGGEQFF. The CDR3 DNA reads TGTGCCAGCAGTTCCCACAGGACAGGCGGAGAGCAGTTCTTC.

The chain is built from TRBV6-5 and TRBJ1-4, with 7 nucleotides matching TRBD1. The CDR3 runs to 16 residues. The J segment lost 7 bases and the V segment lost 0 bases, leaving 8 bases of the junction unmatched. The germline gives CDR1 MNHEY, CDR2 SVGAGI. This CDR3 is CASSYSMDRTGEKLFF. The CDR3 DNA follows: TGTGCCAGCAGTTACTCGATGGACCGGACAGGTGAAAAACTGTTTTTT.

This chain joins TRBV6-5 and TRBJ2-7; 7 bases are shared with TRBD2. J gave up 3 bases and V 7 bases, and 6 bases lay outside the gene matches. This CDR3 has 13 amino acids. Per the germline V gene, CDR1 is MNHEY and CDR2 is SVGAGI. Here the CDR3 reads CASKPGLHYEQYF. In nucleotides, the CDR3 is TGTGCCAGCAAACCGGGACTACACTACGAGCAGTACTTC.

The J gene is TRBJ1-6, the V gene TRBV27; perhaps TRBD1 as D (5 bases). V lost 5 bases to trimming and J lost 6 bases, with 20 bases between them. Germline CDR1 and CDR2: MNHEY and SMNVEV (reference sequence). The CDR3 totals 17 residues. This CDR3 reads CASSAFIQGLGNSPLHF. CDR3 nucleotides: TGTGCCAGCAGTGCATTTATTCAGGGTTTGGGTAATTCACCCCTCCACTTT.

Here the CDR3 DNA reads TGTGCCAGCAGCCCTAGAGACAGGGTGAACACTGAAGCTTTCTTT. It codes for CASSPRDRVNTEAFF. The chain links TRBV7-9 to TRBJ1-1; TRBD1 matches 7 bases. J lost 0 bases, V lost 5 bases, and 6 bases had no gene match. The CDR3 sequence is 15 residues long. Germline assignment: CDR1 SEHNR and CDR2 FQNEAQ (reference sequence).